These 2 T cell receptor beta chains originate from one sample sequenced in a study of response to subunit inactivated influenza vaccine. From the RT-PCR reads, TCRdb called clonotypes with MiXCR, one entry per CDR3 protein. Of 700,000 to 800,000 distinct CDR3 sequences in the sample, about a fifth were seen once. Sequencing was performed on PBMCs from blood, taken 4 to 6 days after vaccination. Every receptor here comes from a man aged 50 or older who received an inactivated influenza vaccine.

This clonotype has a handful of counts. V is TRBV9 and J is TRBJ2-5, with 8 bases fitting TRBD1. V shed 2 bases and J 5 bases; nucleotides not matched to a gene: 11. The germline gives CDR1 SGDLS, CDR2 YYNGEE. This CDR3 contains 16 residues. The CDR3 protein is CASSVSGTGFRETQYF. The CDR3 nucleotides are TGTGCCAGCAGCGTCTCCGGGACAGGCTTTAGGGAGACCCAGTACTTC.

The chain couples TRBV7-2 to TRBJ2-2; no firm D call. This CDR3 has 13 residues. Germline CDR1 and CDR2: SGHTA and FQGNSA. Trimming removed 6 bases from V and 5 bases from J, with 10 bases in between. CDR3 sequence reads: CASSQTWTGELFF. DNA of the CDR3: TGTGCCAGCAGTCAGACCTGGACCGGGGAGCTGTTTTTT.